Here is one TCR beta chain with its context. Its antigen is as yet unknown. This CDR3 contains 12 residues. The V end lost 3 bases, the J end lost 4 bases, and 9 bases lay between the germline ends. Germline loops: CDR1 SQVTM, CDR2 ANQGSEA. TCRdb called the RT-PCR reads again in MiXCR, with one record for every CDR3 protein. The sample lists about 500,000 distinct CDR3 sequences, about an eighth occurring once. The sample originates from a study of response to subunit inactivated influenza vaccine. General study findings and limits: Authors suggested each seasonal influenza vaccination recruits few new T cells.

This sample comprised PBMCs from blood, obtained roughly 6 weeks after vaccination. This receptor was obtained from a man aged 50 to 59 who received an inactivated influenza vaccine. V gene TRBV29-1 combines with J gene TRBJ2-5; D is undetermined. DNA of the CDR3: TGCAGCGTTGATGAGTTCGTAGAGACCCAGTACTTC. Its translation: CSVDEFVETQYF.